The T cell receptor beta chain under discussion was sequenced for a study of neoadjuvant anti-PD-1 for oral cavity cancer. For the study at large: Patients mostly received three to four biweekly nivolumab doses at 3 mg/kg before surgery. Patients without progression received a fourth nivolumab dose around day 43, then surgical resection on days 50-56.

Method: immunoSEQ multiplex PCR; TCRdb's copy keeps in-frame clones and lacks some. The profile shows over 10,000 clones, about three fifths of them singletons. Patients had newly diagnosed, untreated stage II-IVA oral cavity squamous cell carcinoma. The germline V gene has CDR1 SNHLY and CDR2 FYNNEI. The CDR3 covers 16 residues. J was trimmed by 1 base and V by 5 bases; bases with no gene match: 3. Study results and limitations: PBMC Gini-index clonality exceeded responders' in non-responders post-nivolumab.

This clone was counted a few times. No antigen is known for it. The chain couples TRBV2 to TRBJ2-2, with 11 nucleotides matching TRBD2. The specimen was PBMCs, collected before nivolumab (anti-PD-1) treatment. The clonotype originates from a person between 40 and 85 years old with oral cavity squamous cell carcinoma. The CDR3 DNA reads as TGTGCCAGCAGTCAAGGACTAGCGGGGAACACCGGGGAGCTGTTTTTT. Translating gives CASSQGLAGNTGELFF.